Shown below are 17 T cell receptor beta chains from a single sample sequenced in a study of cytotoxic CD8 clonotypes in ibrutinib-treated CLL. Profiling relied on immunoSEQ multiplex PCR, and the TCRdb table lists in-frame clones only, not all of them. The table has about 130,000 clones, 75% to 90% seen once. The sequencing here drew on PBMCs, taken after 24 months of ibrutinib treatment. The source of these receptors is a human donor with chronic lymphocytic leukemia.

This clone has a single count. This chain joins TRBV6-6 and TRBJ1-1; D may be TRBD1 (6 bases). The CDR3 covers 15 residues. Trimming cost V 5 bases and J 0 bases, with 13 bases left between them. Germline CDR1 MNHNY, CDR2 SVGAGI (reference sequence). The CDR3 spells CASSTGWRVNTEAFF. CDR3 DNA: TGTGCCAGCAGTACAGGGTGGAGAGTGAACACTGAAGCTTTCTTT.

The chain carries TRBV27 and TRBJ1-3; D unclear. The CDR3 sequence is 13 residues long. Germline CDR1 MNHEY, CDR2 SMNVEV (reference sequence). V lost 4 bases and J lost 0, with 4 bases in between. The CDR3 DNA is TGTGCCAGCAGTTCTGACTCTGGAAACACCATATATTTT. It yields the protein CASSSDSGNTIYF.

This clone was recorded only once. Other DNA variants within this sample encode the same CDR3. The genes are TRBV9 and TRBJ2-3; D remains ambiguous. V was trimmed by 0 bases and J by 2 bases, leaving 7 bases between them. The CDR3 length is 14 residues. In germline, CDR1 is SGDLS, CDR2 YYNGEE. The CDR3 loop is CASSVGPSTDTQYF. As DNA, the CDR3 is TGTGCCAGCAGCGTAGGTCCATCCACAGATACGCAGTATTTT.

This chain uses TRBV6-5 with TRBJ1-4, with a possible D match to TRBD1 (5 bases). From germline, CDR1 is MNHEY and CDR2 SVGAGI. CDR3 size: 14 residues. The V end lost 5 bases, the J end lost 7 bases, and 14 bases lay between the germline ends. CDR3 nucleotide sequence: TGTGCCAGCAGTCCCCGGGACTGGGGTGAAAAACTGTTTTTT. It is translated as CASSPRDWGEKLFF.

This rearrangement joins TRBV7-6 to TRBJ2-3, with 8 bases lining up with TRBD2. Germline V gene lookup returns CDR1 SGHVS and CDR2 FNYEAQ. V shed 2 bases and J 0 bases; nucleotides not matched to a gene: 7. CDR3 length: 17 amino acids. The CDR3 here is CASSLTTSVASTDTQYF. Here the CDR3 DNA reads TGTGCCAGCAGCTTAACGACTAGCGTTGCTAGCACAGATACGCAGTATTTT.

This chain uses TRBV4-2 with TRBJ1-2, with D perhaps matching TRBD1 (5 bases). Germline loops: CDR1 LGHNA, CDR2 YNFKEQ. There are 19 residues in the CDR3. V shed 0 bases and J shed 0 bases, with 20 bases lying between them. CDR3 sequence: CASSQDQTSSGGSNYGYTF. In nucleotides, the CDR3 is TGTGCCAGCAGCCAAGACCAAACCTCTTCGGGGGGATCTAACTATGGCTACACCTTC.

The chain couples TRBV4-2 to TRBJ2-1; D not resolved. The CDR3 contains 13 residues. Germline-derived CDR1 and CDR2 are LGHNA and YNFKEQ. V was cut by 4 bases and J by 8 bases, with 12 bases left in between. CDR3 nucleotide sequence: TGTGCCAGCAGCCGTCCGGGCCCGGATGAGCAGTTCTTC. This translates into CASSRPGPDEQFF.

V is TRBV19 and J is TRBJ1-2; D gene unclear. Trimming removed 3 bases from V and 0 bases from J, with 11 bases in between. Germline loops: CDR1 LNHDA, CDR2 SQIVND (reference sequence). This CDR3 has 15 amino acids. CDR3 sequence (DNA): TGTGCCAGTAGTATTCTGGGCAGTGCTAACTATGGCTACACCTTC. Translation: CASSILGSANYGYTF. Complete variable domain (other parts from reference TRBV19 and TRBJ1-2): DGGITQSPKYLFRKEGQNVTLSCEQNLNHDAMYWYRQDPGQGLRLIYYSQIVNDFQKGDIAEGYSVSREKKESFPLTVTSAQKNPTAFYLCASSILGSANYGYTFGSGTRLTVV.

DNA of the CDR3: TGTGCCAGCAGTTACCCCACCCAGGGGGGTGATGAAAAACTGTTTTTT. Translation: CASSYPTQGGDEKLFF. V and J are TRBV6-5 and TRBJ1-4; TRBD1 agrees at 7 bases. Germline V lookup: CDR1 MNHEY, CDR2 SVGAGI. Losses at the gene ends were 2 bases for V and 6 bases for J; bases not matched to a gene: 9. This CDR3 is built from 16 residues.

The V call is TRBV7-3, the J call TRBJ2-1; 9 nucleotides agree with TRBD2. The V segment lost 1 base and the J segment 3 bases; nucleotides outside the gene matches: 4. The CDR3 loop spans 16 amino acids. Per germline, CDR1 SGHTA and CDR2 FQGTGA. Here the CDR3 DNA reads TGTGCCAGCAGCTTAATGGCGGGAGGGCTCTACAATGAGCAGTTCTTC. Encoded protein: CASSLMAGGLYNEQFF.

This clone was observed once. The genes are TRBV6-1 and TRBJ2-1, with 13 bases that match TRBD2. Germline trimming cut 4 bases from V and 5 bases from J; bases unmatched to any gene: 11. CDR3 length: 18 amino acids. Germline CDR1 reads MNHNS; CDR2 reads SASEGT. CDR3 residues: CASSVRGTSGMINNEQFF. CDR3 coding DNA: TGTGCCAGCAGTGTCCGCGGGACTAGCGGGATGATTAACAATGAGCAGTTCTTC.

This clone was seen more than once but under ten times. The chain uses TRBV10-2 and TRBJ2-7; the D gene is possibly TRBD1 (6 bases). V was pared by 3 bases and J by 2 bases, with 14 bases between. Germline CDR1 reads WSHSY; CDR2 reads SAAADI. The CDR3 spans 15 residues. The CDR3 loop reads CASSETRQVTYEQYF. The CDR3 DNA reads as TGCGCCAGCAGTGAAACAAGACAGGTTACCTACGAGCAGTACTTC.

V is TRBV5-6 and J is TRBJ1-2; 9 positions match TRBD1. The CDR3 runs 16 residues. From germline, CDR1 is SGHDT and CDR2 YYEEEE. The V gene end was trimmed by 1 base and the J gene end by 4 bases; junction bases not matched to a gene: 8. CDR3 coding DNA: TGTGCCAGCAGCTTGACCGGGACAGGGACCCGCTATGGCTACACCTTC. Amino acids: CASSLTGTGTRYGYTF.

The chain uses TRBV27 and TRBJ1-1; 8 nucleotides match TRBD1. CDR1 MNHEY and CDR2 SMNVEV come from the germline V gene (reference sequence). The V gene end was trimmed by 3 bases and the J gene end by 6 bases; junction bases not matched to a gene: 9. The CDR3 sequence is 15 residues long. CDR3 protein: CASSFSPTGGAEAFF. CDR3 DNA sequence: TGTGCCAGCAGTTTCTCTCCCACAGGGGGGGCTGAAGCTTTCTTT.

The chain has TRBV4-2 and TRBJ1-5, with no clear D. Germline V gene data show CDR1 as LGHNA and CDR2 as YNFKEQ. The V and J ends lost 8 bases and 0 bases respectively, with 17 bases between them. CDR3 length: 16 residues. For the CDR3, the DNA is TGTGCCAGCCGGCCCGGTACGAGCTTTAGCAATCAGCCCCAGCATTTT. Translated, it gives CASRPGTSFSNQPQHF.

This chain uses TRBV5-1 with TRBJ1-2; maybe TRBD1 (5 bases). Germline V CDR1 and CDR2: SGHRS, YFSETQ. The germline V and J ends were trimmed by 7 bases and 7 bases, with 23 bases remaining between them. The CDR3 runs 15 residues. CDR3 amino acids: CASSPLRDSLGGYTF. CDR3 DNA sequence: TGCGCCAGCTCCCCGTTAAGGGACTCTCTTGGTGGCTACACCTTC.

The chain joins TRBV10-3 to TRBJ2-7; unclear D gene. The CDR3 contains 15 residues. Trimming shortened V by 0 bases and J by 5 bases, and 14 bases separated the two germline ends. Germline V gene data show CDR1 as ENHRY and CDR2 as SYGVKD. In DNA, the CDR3 is TGTGCCATCAGTGAGTCTCTATTCGGAATCCACGAGCAGTACTTC. Translated, it gives CAISESLFGIHEQYF.